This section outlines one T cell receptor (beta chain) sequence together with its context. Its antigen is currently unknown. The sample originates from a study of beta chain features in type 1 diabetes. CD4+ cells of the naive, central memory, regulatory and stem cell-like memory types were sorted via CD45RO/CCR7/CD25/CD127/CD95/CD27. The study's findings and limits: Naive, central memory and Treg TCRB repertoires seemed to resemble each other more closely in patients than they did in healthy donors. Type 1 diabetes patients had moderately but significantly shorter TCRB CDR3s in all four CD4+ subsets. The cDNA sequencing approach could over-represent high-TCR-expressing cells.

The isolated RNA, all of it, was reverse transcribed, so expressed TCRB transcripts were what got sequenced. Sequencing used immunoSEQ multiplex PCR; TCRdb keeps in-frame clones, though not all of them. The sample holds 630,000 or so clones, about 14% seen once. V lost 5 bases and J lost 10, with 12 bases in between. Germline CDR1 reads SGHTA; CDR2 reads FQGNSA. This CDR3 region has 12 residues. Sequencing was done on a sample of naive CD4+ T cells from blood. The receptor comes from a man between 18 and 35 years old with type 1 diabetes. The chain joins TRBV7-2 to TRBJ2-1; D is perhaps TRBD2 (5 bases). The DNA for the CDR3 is TGTGCCAGCAGCCCGGGGTATCCAGAGCAGTTCTTC. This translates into CASSPGYPEQFF.